These T cell receptor beta chains were read from a single sample in a study of blood T cell repertoires in COVID-19. Clones were sequenced by immunoSEQ multiplex PCR, and TCRdb holds only the in-frame ones, with some missing. The table shows 210,000 or so clones, with 70% to 90% occurring only once. Specimen: peripheral blood. These receptors all come from a woman older than 75 with acute or convalescent COVID-19. CDR3s include the opening cysteine and the closing phenylalanine or tryptophan. The D gene is left open where the match is weak. Rows give clone size only sometimes, using once, few, many, or a class for an expanded clone.

NA | TRBJ1-5 | TRBV6-2/TRBV6-3 | TRBD1 | CASSYDRGRQPQHF | TGTGCCAGCAGTTACGACAGGGGGCGTCAGCCCCAGCATTTT
NA | TRBJ1-5 | TRBV19 | TRBD1 | CASSKTGNNQPQHF | TGTGCCAGTAGTAAGACAGGGAATAACCAGCCCCAGCATTTT
NA | TRBJ2-2 | TRBV15 | TRBD2 | CATSRDPGLAVNTGELFF | TGTGCCACCAGCAGAGATCCGGGACTAGCGGTTAACACCGGGGAGCTGTTTTTT
NA | TRBJ2-5 | TRBV10-3 | NA | CAISEGLAAQETQYF | TGTGCCATCAGTGAGGGTTTAGCGGCTCAAGAGACCCAGTACTTC
NA | TRBJ1-2 | TRBV7-9 | NA | CASSEQGSNYGYTF | TGTGCCAGCAGCGAACAGGGTTCCAACTATGGCTACACCTTC
NA | TRBJ2-1 | TRBV7-3 | TRBD1 | CASSPQGGSFNEQFF | TGTGCCAGCAGCCCACAGGGGGGTAGTTTCAATGAGCAGTTCTTC
NA | TRBJ1-1 | TRBV19 | TRBD1 | CASSIQGAGTEAFF | TGTGCCAGTAGTATTCAGGGGGCCGGGACTGAAGCTTTCTTT
NA | TRBJ1-4 | TRBV5-1 | TRBD1 | CASSRDSFNEKLFF | TGCGCCAGCAGCAGGGACAGTTTTAATGAAAAACTGTTTTTT
NA | TRBJ1-2 | TRBV7-2 | NA | CASSLMRGINYGYTF | TGTGCCAGCAGCTTAATGCGGGGAATTAACTATGGCTACACCTTC
NA | TRBJ2-7 | TRBV5-1 | NA | CASSKADPGSEQYF | TGCGCCAGCAGCAAAGCCGACCCAGGGTCAGAGCAGTACTTC
NA | TRBJ2-2 | TRBV7-9 | NA | CASSLVSGELFF | TGTGCCAGCAGCTTAGTCTCCGGGGAGCTGTTTTTT
NA | TRBJ1-1 | TRBV5-1 | NA | CASSLLVGQVNTEAFF | TGCGCCAGCAGCTTGCTAGTGGGACAAGTGAACACTGAAGCTTTCTTT
NA | TRBJ1-5 | TRBV6-2/TRBV6-3 | TRBD1 | CASSYNNRGQGNQPQHF | TGTGCCAGCAGTTACAACAACAGGGGTCAGGGCAATCAGCCCCAGCATTTT
NA | TRBJ1-2 | TRBV6-5 | NA | CASSYGAPGYGYTF | TGTGCCAGCAGTTACGGGGCCCCTGGCTATGGCTACACCTTC
NA | TRBJ1-5 | TRBV29-1 | TRBD1 | CSVSGGQGSNQPQHF | TGCAGCGTCTCCGGGGGACAGGGGAGCAATCAGCCCCAGCATTTT
NA | TRBJ2-1 | TRBV11-2 | NA | CASSLERAAYEQFF | TGTGCCAGCAGCTTAGAGAGGGCCGCGTATGAGCAGTTCTTC
NA | TRBJ2-5 | TRBV6-2/TRBV6-3 | TRBD1 | CASSQDRTQTQYF | TGTGCCAGCAGCCAGGACAGGACGCAGACCCAGTACTTC
NA | TRBJ1-5 | TRBV6-5 | NA | CASGGGKDQPQHF | TGTGCCAGCGGAGGTGGTAAGGATCAGCCCCAGCATTTT
NA | TRBJ1-1 | TRBV6-4 | NA | CASSVFLNTEAFF | TGTGCCAGCAGTGTATTTCTGAACACTGAAGCTTTCTTT
NA | TRBJ1-1 | TRBV7-2 | TRBD1 | CASSRDRVGNTEAFF | TGTGCCAGCAGCCGGGACAGGGTAGGGAACACTGAAGCTTTCTTT
NA | TRBJ2-2 | TRBV9 | NA | CASSLDMDTGELFF | TGTGCCAGCAGCCTAGACATGGACACCGGGGAGCTGTTTTTT
NA | TRBJ1-2 | TRBV6-2/TRBV6-3 | NA | CASSYLGILYGYTF | TGTGCCAGCAGTTACCTCGGGATCCTCTATGGCTACACCTTC
NA | TRBJ2-5 | TRBV7-9 | NA | CASSGAGYQETQYF | TGTGCCAGCAGCGGGGCGGGGTACCAAGAGACCCAGTACTTC
NA | TRBJ1-5 | TRBV19 | NA | CASSIEERQPQHF | TGTGCCAGTAGTATTGAGGAAAGGCAGCCCCAGCATTTT
NA | TRBJ1-1 | TRBV4-2 | NA | CASSQVGTRPEAFF | TGTGCCAGCAGCCAAGTTGGGACTCGACCCGAGGCTTTCTTT
NA | TRBJ2-1 | TRBV4-2 | TRBD2 | CASSHLTSGGPNEQFF | TGTGCCAGCAGCCACCTGACTAGCGGGGGGCCCAATGAGCAGTTCTTC
NA | TRBJ2-3 | TRBV5-4 | TRBD2 | CASSLRTSGEGTDTQYF | TGTGCCAGCAGCCTAAGGACTAGCGGGGAGGGGACAGATACGCAGTATTTT
NA | TRBJ2-1 | TRBV5-4 | TRBD1 | CASSIDRGPYNEQFF | TGTGCCAGCAGCATCGACAGGGGGCCTTACAATGAGCAGTTCTTC
NA | TRBJ2-3 | TRBV24-1 | TRBD2 | CATNSGSITDTQYF | TGTGCCACCAATAGCGGGAGTATAACAGATACGCAGTATTTT
NA | TRBJ2-1 | TRBV19 | NA | CASSPVGQGNNEQFF | TGTGCCAGTAGTCCTGTGGGGCAGGGGAACAATGAGCAGTTCTTC
NA | TRBJ2-1 | TRBV7-3 | TRBD2 | CASSPPGGGYNEQFF | TGTGCCAGCAGCCCGCCGGGGGGTGGATACAATGAGCAGTTCTTC
NA | TRBJ2-5 | TRBV7-9 | NA | CASSLGSETQYF | TGTGCCAGCAGCTTGGGGAGTGAGACCCAGTACTTC
NA | TRBJ1-5 | TRBV7-2 | NA | CASSWSPGTHNQPQHF | TGTGCCAGCAGCTGGTCCCCCGGGACACATAATCAGCCCCAGCATTTT
NA | TRBJ2-7 | TRBV3-1/TRBV3-2 | NA | CASSQGGVYEQYF | TGTGCCAGCAGCCAAGGAGGAGTCTACGAGCAGTACTTC
once | TRBJ2-2 | TRBV27 | NA | CASSLPSGSPGRGELFF | TGTGCCAGCAGCCTTCCCTCCGGGAGCCCGGGCCGCGGGGAGCTGTTTTTT
once | TRBJ2-3 | TRBV21-1 | NA | CASSMHPPLDRGSTDTQYF | TGTGCCAGCAGCATGCACCCCCCGTTGGACAGGGGGAGCACAGATACGCAGTATTTT
NA | TRBJ2-3 | TRBV19 | NA | CASSILQGQTDTQYF | TGTGCCAGTAGTATACTACAGGGCCAAACAGATACGCAGTATTTT
NA | TRBJ2-2 | TRBV23-1 | TRBD1 | CASSQSGDRGAGELFF | TGCGCCAGCAGTCAATCGGGGGACAGGGGGGCCGGGGAGCTGTTTTTT
NA | TRBJ1-2 | TRBV19 | NA | CASSIDDSSYTF | TGTGCCAGTAGTATAGATGACTCCAGCTACACCTTC
NA | TRBJ1-1 | TRBV18 | TRBD1 | CASSPPLSRDREAFF | TGTGCCAGCTCACCACCACTTTCCCGGGACAGAGAAGCTTTCTTT
NA | TRBJ1-6 | TRBV11-2 | NA | CASSLDLQNSPLHF | TGTGCCAGCAGCTTAGATCTCCAGAATTCACCCCTCCACTTT
NA | TRBJ2-7 | TRBV30 | NA | CAWSGGVASSYEQYF | TGTGCCTGGAGTGGGGGGGTGGCCTCGTCCTACGAGCAGTACTTC
once | TRBJ2-7 | TRBV4-2 | NA | CASSQEGQTGRMSEQYF | TGTGCCAGCAGCCAAGAGGGGCAGACAGGGAGGATGAGCGAGCAGTACTTC
once | TRBJ2-2 | TRBV18 | NA | CASSPRTGGQGKGELFF | TGTGCCAGCTCACCACGGACTGGAGGCCAAGGCAAAGGGGAGCTGTTTTTT
NA | TRBJ1-6 | TRBV6-1 | TRBD1 | CASSERDRMGPLHF | TGTGCCAGCAGTGAAAGGGACAGAATGGGACCCCTCCACTTT
few | TRBJ2-5 | TRBV19 | NA | CASRVLRETQYF | TGTGCCAGTAGAGTCCTGAGGGAGACCCAGTACTTC
few | TRBJ2-1 | TRBV18 | NA | CASSPLTGEASNEQFF | TGTGCCAGCTCACCCCTCACAGGGGAGGCGAGCAATGAGCAGTTCTTC
NA | TRBJ2-3 | TRBV10-2 | TRBD2 | CASSEPGLAGGTDTQYF | TGCGCCAGCAGTGAGCCGGGACTAGCGGGAGGAACAGATACGCAGTATTTT
NA | TRBJ1-4 | TRBV16 | TRBD1 | CASRLDRADEKLFF | TGTGCCAGCAGACTCGACAGGGCGGATGAAAAACTGTTTTTT
NA | TRBJ1-1 | TRBV6-1 | NA | CASSERRASLNTEAFF | TGTGCCAGCAGTGAAAGGAGGGCTTCCCTAAACACTGAAGCTTTCTTT
NA | TRBJ2-2 | TRBV6-5 | NA | CASSYAAGGELFF | TGTGCCAGCAGTTACGCAGCGGGCGGGGAGCTGTTTTTT
NA | TRBJ2-3 | TRBV18 | TRBD1 | CASSPDRGTTDTQYF | TGTGCCAGCTCACCCGACAGGGGTACGACAGATACGCAGTATTTT
once | TRBJ1-4 | TRBV6-6 | TRBD1 | CASSYPGGGEKLFF | TGTGCCAGCAGTTACCCTGGAGGGGGCGAAAAACTGTTTTTT
once | TRBJ2-7 | TRBV2 | TRBD1 | CASSGGQGYEQYF | TGTGCCAGCAGTGGAGGACAGGGCTACGAGCAGTACTTC
once | TRBJ1-2 | TRBV10-3 | NA | CAISESGGVYGYTF | TGTGCCATCAGTGAGTCGGGCGGGGTATATGGCTACACCTTC
NA | TRBJ2-3 | TRBV6-4 | NA | CASRAIGQPTDTQYF | TGTGCCAGCCGGGCCATCGGACAGCCCACAGATACGCAGTATTTT
NA | TRBJ1-2 | TRBV4-3 | NA | CASSQGLGAWGYGYTF | TGCGCCAGCAGCCAAGGGCTTGGGGCCTGGGGCTATGGCTACACCTTC